These 29 T cell receptor beta chains came from one sample sequenced in a study of human T cells and chemical hapten exposure (dated by TCRdb to about 2021). The sample's time point label is to be understood as: healthy volunteer bleed at 2 weeks. Total RNA was extracted from unfractionated whole blood collected in Tempus Blood RNA tubes. Preparation of the library involved RACE. The run used a NextSeq 500. TCRdb ran its own pipeline on the public reads, namely fastp trimming at Q25 and MiXCR clone calling, and kept in-frame beta chains. Records with the same CDR3 protein are collapsed into one entry carrying the most frequent genes and DNA. The sample has over 100,000 distinct CDR3 sequences on record, approximately 9.1% of them singletons. The ten largest account for 1.5% to 2% of the sample. The sequenced material came from whole blood. The receptors were sampled from a male donor in good health. Some clones in this sample may be carry-over from other donors' samples.

DNA for the CDR3: TGTGCCAGCAGTTACCGTTGGGGACAGGGGATAGATCTACTTAATTCACCCCTCCACTTT. Translating gives CASSYRWGQGIDLLNSPLHF. The rearrangement uses TRBV6-5 and TRBJ1-6, with 10 bases identical to TRBD1. V shed 2 bases and J 6 bases; nucleotides not matched to a gene: 16. The germline V gene encodes CDR1 MNHEY and CDR2 SVGAGI. This CDR3 has 20 amino acids.

This chain joins TRBV6-2 or TRBV6-3 and TRBJ2-5, with D perhaps TRBD2 (5 bases). Per the germline V gene, CDR1 is MNHEY and CDR2 is SVGEGT. The CDR3 spans 13 residues. Trimming cost V 2 bases and J 3 bases, with 7 bases left between them. The CDR3 coding sequence is TGTGCCAGCAGTTACCCGGAGGAAGAGACCCAGTACTTC. It encodes CASSYPEEETQYF.

Only a few counts were recorded for this clonotype. V and J are TRBV6-6 and TRBJ1-1; unclear D gene. Trimming took off 3 bases at V and 0 bases at J, with 8 bases between the two ends. The CDR3 length is 14 residues. The V gene's germline CDR1 is MNHNY and CDR2 SVGAGI (reference sequence). CDR3 sequence: CASSYNIMNTEAFF. Here the CDR3 DNA reads TGTGCCAGCAGTTATAACATAATGAACACTGAAGCTTTCTTT.

This clonotype turned up a few times. The V and J genes are TRBV20-1 and TRBJ2-1; possible D gene TRBD2, 6 bases. V dropped 5 bases and J dropped 4 bases, with 15 bases sitting between them. This CDR3 has 14 amino acids. Looked up from germline, CDR1 is DFQATT and CDR2 is SNEGSKA (reference sequence). The CDR3 DNA reads as TGCAGTGCTCCTTTAACGGGAGTATACAATGAGCAGTTCTTC. Protein: CSAPLTGVYNEQFF.

This clonotype was detected a few times. V and J are TRBV3-1 and TRBJ2-1; no clear D gene. CDR3 size: 12 residues. V lost 1 base and J 7 bases, leaving 5 bases between the germline ends. CDR1 is LGHDT and CDR2 is YNNKEL in the germline V gene (reference sequence). The chain's CDR3 is CASSQVGNEQFF. CDR3 sequence (DNA): TGTGCCAGCAGCCAAGTAGGGAATGAGCAGTTCTTC.

This clonotype occurred many times. The DNA of the CDR3 is TGTGCCAGCAGCCCCGCCCCAGGGCAGTACGAGCAGTACTTC. Translation: CASSPAPGQYEQYF. The chain joins TRBV7-8 to TRBJ2-7; a weak D match, TRBD1 (5 bases). Trimming shortened V by 5 bases and J by 4 bases, and 15 bases separated the two germline ends. Per germline, CDR1 SGHVS and CDR2 FQNEAQ. This CDR3 contains 14 residues. Filled out from reference TRBV7-8 and TRBJ2-7, the complete variable domain reads GAGVSQSPRYKVAKRGQDVALRCDPISGHVSLFWYQQALGQGPEFLTYFQNEAQLDKSGLPSDRFFAERPEGSVSTLKIQRTQQEDSAVYLCASSPAPGQYEQYFGPGTRLTVT.

The sample holds a few counts of this clonotype. J is TRBJ1-2 and V is TRBV10-3, with D hard to call. CDR1 and CDR2 (germline): ENHRY, SYGVKD. The ends were cut back, 1 base at V and 7 bases at J, with 4 bases in the middle. The CDR3 consists of 11 residues. CDR3 residues: CAISEYVGYTF. In nucleotides, the CDR3 is TGTGCCATCAGTGAGTACGTTGGCTACACCTTC.

V is TRBV12-3 or TRBV12-4 and J is TRBJ2-3; D possibly matches TRBD1 or TRBD2 (5 bases each). The CDR3 has 14 residues. V lost 10 bases to trimming and J lost 5 bases, with 19 bases between them. The CDR3 loop reads CATRMGVLGDTQYF. The CDR3 DNA reads as TGTGCCACCCGAATGGGGGTTCTGGGAGATACGCAGTATTTT.

Worth noting for this clonotype: Compared with germline, one end of the junction differs, possibly owing to a read error. The V and J genes are TRBV29-1 and TRBJ2-7; D is perhaps TRBD1 or TRBD2 (5 bases each). There are 14 residues in the CDR3. Germline-derived CDR1 and CDR2 are SQVTM and ANQGSEA. CDR3 DNA: TGCGGCGTGATGGGGGTACCTGAATCCTACGAGCAGTACTTC. As protein: CGVMGVPESYEQYF.

This clonotype showed up just a few times. The V and J genes are TRBV11-2 and TRBJ1-4, with TRBD1 identical over 7 bases. V shed 5 bases and J 5 bases; nucleotides not matched to a gene: 8. The CDR3 runs 15 residues. The germline V gene encodes CDR1 SGHAT and CDR2 FQNNGV. The CDR3 reads CASSGTGEGNEKLFF. CDR3 nucleotides: TGTGCCAGCAGCGGAACAGGGGAAGGGAATGAAAAACTGTTTTTT.

Notes on this clonotype: No conserved phenylalanine or tryptophan is present at the end of the CDR3, so a read error is the likely explanation. This chain connects TRBV6-2 or TRBV6-3 to TRBJ2-1; 10 bases are shared with TRBD2. CDR1 MNHEY and CDR2 SVGEGT come from the germline V gene. V was clipped by 0 bases and J by 4 bases; unmatched bases: 9. The CDR3 loop spans 18 amino acids. CDR3 amino acids: CASSYSTLSGGVYNEQFL. The CDR3 nucleotides are TGTGCCAGCAGTTACTCGACCCTCAGCGGGGGGGTTTACAATGAGCAGTTCCTC.

Ten or more counts support this clonotype. V and J are TRBV5-1 and TRBJ1-1; D unresolved. CDR1 is SGHRS and CDR2 is YFSETQ in the germline V gene. CDR3 size: 17 residues. The V gene lost 0 bases and the J gene lost 0 bases, with 15 bases spanning the gap. The CDR3 nucleotides are TGCGCCAGCAGCTTGGCCCCCCCTACAGTTATGAACACTGAAGCTTTCTTT. Translating gives CASSLAPPTVMNTEAFF. The entire variable domain, with the rest obtained from reference TRBV5-1 and TRBJ1-1, is as follows: KAGVTQTPRYLIKTRGQQVTLSCSPISGHRSVSWYQQTPGQGLQFLFEYFSETQRNKGNFPGRFSGRQFSNSRSEMNVSTLELGDSALYLCASSLAPPTVMNTEAFFGQGTRLTVV.

The table lists this clonotype with many counts. The rearrangement joins TRBV25-1 to TRBJ2-7; TRBD2 matches 8 bases. The germline gives CDR1 MGHDK, CDR2 SYGVNS. The CDR3 extends over 14 amino acids. V was clipped by 5 bases and J by 2 bases; unmatched bases: 5. In DNA form, the CDR3 reads TGTGCCAGCAGTCCCGGACTAGCCGCCTACGAGCAGTACTTC. It translates to CASSPGLAAYEQYF.

The sample holds a few counts of this clonotype. The chain uses TRBV10-2 and TRBJ2-1; no clear D gene. This CDR3 spans 11 amino acids. CDR1 and CDR2 (germline): WSHSY, SAAADI. Trimming took 1 base from V and 8 from J, leaving 3 bases between them. CDR3: CASSELHEQFF. The CDR3 DNA reads TGCGCCAGCAGTGAGTTGCATGAGCAGTTCTTC.

This clonotype came up many times. CDR3 coding DNA: TGTGCCAGCAGCTTGAAGGGAGGCAATCAGCCCCAGCATTTT. It specifies CASSLKGGNQPQHF. This sequence joins TRBV5-4 and TRBJ1-5; no firm D call. CDR3 length: 14 amino acids. V lost 1 base and J lost 2, with 7 bases in between. Germline CDR1 reads SGHNT; CDR2 reads YYREEE (reference sequence).

This clonotype was found a few times. Written as DNA, the CDR3 is TGTGCCAGCAGTCGGAACAGGGGGGTTAGCAATCAGCCCCAGCATTTT. It encodes CASSRNRGVSNQPQHF. The genes are TRBV6-5 and TRBJ1-5; 8 nucleotides line up with TRBD1. The CDR3 extends over 16 amino acids. With 5 bases clipped from V and 0 bases from J, the junction kept 6 bases outside the gene matches. In germline, CDR1 is MNHEY, CDR2 SVGAGI.

In its sample, this clonotype was seen a few times. The V gene is TRBV6-2 or TRBV6-3, the J gene TRBJ2-1, with 8 bases matching TRBD1. V was pared by 2 bases and J by 2 bases, with 5 bases of the junction left unmatched. Germline CDR1 reads MNHEY; CDR2 reads SVGEGT. This CDR3 comprises 16 residues. CDR3 in amino acids: CASSYVRGPPYNEQFF. CDR3 DNA: TGTGCCAGCAGTTACGTCAGGGGGCCTCCCTACAATGAGCAGTTCTTC.

This clonotype was observed a handful of times. The chain carries TRBV7-2 and TRBJ2-3; no clear D gene. Trimming took off 5 bases at V and 6 bases at J, with 12 bases between the two ends. The CDR3 is 13 residues long. The germline V gene encodes CDR1 SGHTA and CDR2 FQGNSA. The CDR3 loop reads CASSILVPDTQYF. The CDR3 DNA follows: TGTGCCAGCAGCATCCTGGTCCCCGATACGCAGTATTTT. Using reference TRBV7-2 and TRBJ2-3 for the parts outside the CDR3, the full variable domain is GAGVSQSPSNKVTEKGKDVELRCDPISGHTALYWYRQSLGQGLEFLIYFQGNSAPDKSGLPSDRFSAERTGGSVSTLTIQRTQQEDSAVYLCASSILVPDTQYFGPGTRLTVL.

As for this clonotype: A much more abundant neighbour one base away suggests this may be a read error. The chain joins TRBV12-3 or TRBV12-4 to TRBJ2-2; D ambiguous. The CDR3 is 13 amino acids. V was cut by 1 base and J by 2 bases, with 2 bases left in between. DNA for the CDR3: TGTGCCAGCAGTTTAGACAACACCGGGGAGCTGTTTTTT. Protein sequence: CASSLDNTGELFF.

This clonotype appeared a few times. J is TRBJ1-5 and V is TRBV19; the D gene is possibly TRBD1 (5 bases). This CDR3 region has 16 residues. Germline V gene data show CDR1 as LNHDA and CDR2 as SQIVND (reference sequence). The germline V and J ends were trimmed by 10 bases and 7 bases, with 26 bases remaining between them. CDR3 nucleotide sequence: TGTGCCACCCTGGACAACGTGCAGGAAGCATACCAGCCCCAGCATTTT. Its translation: CATLDNVQEAYQPQHF.

This clonotype was picked up a small number of times. The CDR3 loop is CASSGQGEGRRTGELFF. DNA of the CDR3: TGTGCCAGTAGTGGTCAGGGGGAGGGTCGACGAACCGGGGAGCTGTTTTTT. The rearrangement joins TRBV19 to TRBJ2-2; D tentatively fits TRBD1 or TRBD2 (7 bases each). Per the germline V gene, CDR1 is LNHDA and CDR2 is SQIVND (reference sequence). This CDR3 is 17 amino acids long. With 5 bases removed from V and 5 bases from J, the gap between germline ends came to 21 bases.

V and J are TRBV7-3 and TRBJ2-1; D is uncertain. V was cut by 2 bases and J by 3 bases, with 5 bases left in between. The CDR3 contains 13 residues. Per germline, CDR1 SGHTA and CDR2 FQGTGA. CDR3 region: CASSLGNYNEQFF. The CDR3 nucleotides read TGTGCCAGCAGCTTAGGGAACTACAATGAGCAGTTCTTC.

The sample holds many counts of this clonotype. The chain uses TRBV7-6 and TRBJ2-7, with D possibly matching TRBD2 (7 bases). The length of the CDR3 is 17 residues. CDR1 is SGHVS, CDR2 FNYEAQ, per germline. V gave up 4 bases and J gave up 1 base, with 20 bases separating them. The CDR3 loop is CASSYTAGGGRSYEQYF. The CDR3 DNA follows: TGTGCCAGCAGCTATACTGCCGGCGGGGGCCGGTCCTACGAGCAGTACTTC.

There are many counts of this clonotype. The V gene is TRBV7-9, the J gene TRBJ1-4, with 7 nucleotides matching TRBD1. After removal of 1 base from V and 8 bases from J, the junction contained 13 bases not matched to a gene. This CDR3 contains 17 residues. Per germline, CDR1 SEHNR and CDR2 FQNEAQ (reference sequence). Written as DNA, the CDR3 is TGTGCCAGCAGCTTAGGGGCTTCCGGGACAGAAGCGGAAAAACTGTTTTTT. Protein: CASSLGASGTEAEKLFF.

This clonotype has only a few counts. The rearrangement joins TRBV7-9 to TRBJ2-5; D uncertain. This CDR3 comprises 14 residues. Between the trimmed V and J ends, which lost 2 bases and 4 bases, there was a span of 11 bases. Germline V gene data show CDR1 as SEHNR and CDR2 as FQNEAQ (reference sequence). The CDR3 sequence: CASSLLGFGETQYF. The DNA for the CDR3 is TGTGCCAGCAGCTTACTTGGGTTCGGAGAGACCCAGTACTTC.

This clonotype was counted only a few times. V usage is TRBV27 and J usage is TRBJ2-7, with 13 bases matching TRBD2. Germline CDR1 and CDR2: MNHEY and SMNVEV (reference sequence). V shed 0 bases, J shed 5 bases, and the junction held 4 bases outside the gene matches. The CDR3 consists of 16 residues. The CDR3 region is CASSLSPGLAGDEQYF. In DNA, the CDR3 is TGTGCCAGCAGTTTATCACCCGGACTAGCGGGAGACGAGCAGTACTTC.

This clonotype was observed a handful of times. The chain combines TRBV28 with TRBJ1-2; 7 bases agree with TRBD1. Germline CDR1 and CDR2: MDHEN and SYDVKM. V gave up 3 bases and J gave up 10 bases; unmatched junction bases: 11. The CDR3 is 14 amino acids. The DNA for the CDR3 is TGTGCCAGCAGTTTGACAGGGAAGGGGCTAGACTACACCTTC. Protein: CASSLTGKGLDYTF.

The V gene is TRBV6-6, the J gene TRBJ2-7; D not certain. The CDR3 has 12 residues. Germline CDR1 and CDR2: MNHNY and SVGAGI (reference sequence). V lost 6 bases to trimming and J lost 6 bases, with 12 bases between them. The DNA for the CDR3 is TGTGCCAGCAGGGACCAGGCCCCCGAGCAGTACTTC. This encodes CASRDQAPEQYF.

CDR3 in DNA: TGTGCCAGCAGCCAATCTAGCGGGAGCAATGAGCAGTTCTTC. Its translation is CASSQSSGSNEQFF. The chain joins TRBV14 to TRBJ2-1; 10 nucleotides agree with TRBD2. V was pared by 2 bases and J by 6 bases, with 1 base of the junction left unmatched. The CDR3 is 14 amino acids. Germline V gene sequence: CDR1 SGHDN, CDR2 FVKESK.